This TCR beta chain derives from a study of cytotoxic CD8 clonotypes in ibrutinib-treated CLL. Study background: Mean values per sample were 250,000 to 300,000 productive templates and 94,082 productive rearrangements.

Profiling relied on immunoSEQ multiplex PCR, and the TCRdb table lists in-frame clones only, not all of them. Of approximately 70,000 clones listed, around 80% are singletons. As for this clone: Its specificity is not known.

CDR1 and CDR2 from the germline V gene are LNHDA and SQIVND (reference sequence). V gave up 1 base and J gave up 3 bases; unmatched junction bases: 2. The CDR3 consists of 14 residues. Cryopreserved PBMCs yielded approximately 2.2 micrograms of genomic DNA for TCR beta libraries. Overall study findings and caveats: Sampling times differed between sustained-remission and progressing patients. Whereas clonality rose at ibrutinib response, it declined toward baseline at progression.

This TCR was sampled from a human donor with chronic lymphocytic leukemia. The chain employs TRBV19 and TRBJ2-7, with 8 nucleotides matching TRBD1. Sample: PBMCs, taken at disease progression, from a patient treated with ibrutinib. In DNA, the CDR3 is TGTGCCAGTAGTATAGTCACAGGGGGCTACGAGCAGTACTTC. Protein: CASSIVTGGYEQYF.